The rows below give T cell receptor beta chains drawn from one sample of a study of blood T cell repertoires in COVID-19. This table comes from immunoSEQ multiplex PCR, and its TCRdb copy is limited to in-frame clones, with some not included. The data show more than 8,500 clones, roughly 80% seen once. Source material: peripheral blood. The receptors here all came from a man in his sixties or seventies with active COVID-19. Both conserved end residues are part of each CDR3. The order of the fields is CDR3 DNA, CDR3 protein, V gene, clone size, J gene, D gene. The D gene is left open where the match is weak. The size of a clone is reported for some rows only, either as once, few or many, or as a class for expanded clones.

TGTGCCAGCAGCTTGGAGGGGGCCAGCTATGGCTACACCTTC	CASSLEGASYGYTF	TRBV5-8	.	TRBJ1-2	TRBD1
TGTGCCAGCAGTCCAGAGGCCGGGGAGCTGTTTTTT	CASSPEAGELFF	TRBV12-3/TRBV12-4	few	TRBJ2-2	.
TGTGCCAGCAGCCCCCAGCGGGAGTCTGTGCGGTACTTC	CASSPQRESVRYF	TRBV11-1	.	TRBJ2-7	TRBD2
TGTGCCAGCAGCTTAGCGCCCGGGACTAGCGGGATAGCCTACGAGCAGTACTTC	CASSLAPGTSGIAYEQYF	TRBV7-6	.	TRBJ2-7	TRBD2
TGCGCCAGCAGCTTAGGCACCGAGGCCGGCTACGAGCAGTACTTC	CASSLGTEAGYEQYF	TRBV5-1	.	TRBJ2-7	.
TGTGCCAGCCGCAGGGGGAGCTCTGGGGCCAACGTCCTGACTTTC	CASRRGSSGANVLTF	TRBV28	.	TRBJ2-6	TRBD1
TGTGCTAGTGGTTTGGCAGATCACTCCTACAATGAGCAGTTCTTC	CASGLADHSYNEQFF	TRBV12-5	.	TRBJ2-1	.
TGTGCCACCAGCAACTACCCGGGACAGGGAGGAAAGACCCAGTACTTC	CATSNYPGQGGKTQYF	TRBV15	few	TRBJ2-5	TRBD1
TGTGCCACCAGTGACCGTCGGGACTACAAGCAGTTCTTC	CATSDRRDYKQFF	TRBV24-1	.	TRBJ2-1	TRBD2
TGCGCCAGCAGCTCCGGGACAGGGACTCTCGCGGGGGAGCAGTACTTC	CASSSGTGTLAGEQYF	TRBV5-1	.	TRBJ2-7	TRBD1
TGTGCCAGCAGCTATGCCGGGACAGGGTCCTACGAGCAGTACTTC	CASSYAGTGSYEQYF	TRBV7-2	.	TRBJ2-7	TRBD1
TGTGCCAGCAGTGACTCTGGGACAGCCTTTAGGGCTTTCTTT	CASSDSGTAFRAFF	TRBV6-5	.	TRBJ1-1	TRBD1
TGTGCCAGCAGCGTAGTAGAGGGTGGGGAGACCCAGTACTTC	CASSVVEGGETQYF	TRBV9	.	TRBJ2-5	.